This T cell receptor beta chain emerged from a study of T-cell reconstitution after alpha-beta-depleted transplantation in children. For TCRbeta, the library was prepared with unique molecular identifiers. TCRdb ran MiXCR on the PCR reads and lists one entry per CDR3 protein. The table includes 330,000 or so distinct CDR3 sequences, around a tenth detected once. V shed 4 bases and J 0 bases; nucleotides not matched to a gene: 6. CDR3 length equals 17 residues. CDR1 and CDR2 (germline): SGHDT, YYEEEE. The sequenced sample was PBMCs from the stem cell graft donor, obtained from the stem cell graft. J is TRBJ2-1 and V is TRBV5-6, with 11 bases aligning to TRBD2. This sequence was found in a human donor who donated a stem cell graft to a child with acute lymphoblastic leukemia. The CDR3 sequence is CASSLLAGGSSYNEQFF. The CDR3 DNA is TGTGCCAGCAGCCTTTTAGCGGGAGGGAGCTCCTACAATGAGCAGTTCTTC.